This T cell receptor (beta chain) was identified during a study of a mutant IDH1 vaccine in newly diagnosed glioma. As for the study in general: Treatment recipients were about 62% male and around 40% female, and their mean age was around 40 years. Most had both radiotherapy and temozolomide beforehand; others had only one.

The time point was: baseline, week 1 (first vaccination visit). The treatment is: pre-vaccination baseline after standard-of-care therapy. Astrocytomas found in donors were new, WHO grade 3 or 4, IDH1-mutant and ATRX-lost. Whole-study findings and limits: Shifts in the top peripheral T cell clonotypes seemed unrelated to pseudoprogression.

Comments on this clone: No antigen is known for it.

TCRdb's copy holds only in-frame clones and misses some; the assay was immunoSEQ multiplex PCR. The table includes around 33,000 clones, approximately 80% detected once. CDR1 SGHNT and CDR2 YENEEA come from the germline V gene. V was shortened by 5 bases and J by 0 bases, with 8 bases between the two germline ends. This CDR3 has 13 residues. The source material was peripheral blood mononuclear cells (PBMCs), sampled from a glioma patient treated with radiotherapy, temozolomide or both. This chain uses TRBV11-3 with TRBJ2-7; no definite D call. This sequence originates from a man in his fifties with glioma. Some clones in this sample may be carry-over from other donors' samples. CDR3 sequence reads: CASSPRGSYEQYF. The CDR3, as DNA: TGTGCCAGCAGCCCGCGAGGCTCCTACGAGCAGTACTTC.